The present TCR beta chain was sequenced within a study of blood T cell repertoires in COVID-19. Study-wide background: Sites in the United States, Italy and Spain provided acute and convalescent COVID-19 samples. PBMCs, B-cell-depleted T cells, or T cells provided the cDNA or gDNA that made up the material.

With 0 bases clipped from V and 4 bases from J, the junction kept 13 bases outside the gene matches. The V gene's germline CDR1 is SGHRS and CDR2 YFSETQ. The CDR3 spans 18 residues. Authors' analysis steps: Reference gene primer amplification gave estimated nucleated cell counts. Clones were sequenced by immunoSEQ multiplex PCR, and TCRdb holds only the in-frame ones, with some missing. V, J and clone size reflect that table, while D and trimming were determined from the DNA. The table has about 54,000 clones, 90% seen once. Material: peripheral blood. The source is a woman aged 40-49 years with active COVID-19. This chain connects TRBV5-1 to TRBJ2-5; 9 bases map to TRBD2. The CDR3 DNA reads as TGCGCCAGCAGCTTGGCCCCCTTTCTAGCGGGGCGGAGAGAGACCCAGTACTTC. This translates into CASSLAPFLAGRRETQYF.